These 17 T cell receptor beta chains were sequenced from one sample in a study of shared clonotypes between healthy human individuals. Method: immunoSEQ multiplex PCR; TCRdb's copy keeps in-frame clones and lacks some. The sample has approximately 640,000 clones, roughly 88% seen once; the top ten hold 34%. Sequencing input: memory CD8+ T cells from PBMCs. Subset noted: CD45RO+ cells pooled with CCR7-negative TemRA cells. All receptors derive from a man between 18 and 29 years old in good health. Some clones in this sample may be carry-over from other donors' samples.

The chain employs TRBV10-3 and TRBJ2-7; D remains unclear. The V gene's germline CDR1 is ENHRY and CDR2 SYGVKD. The CDR3 contains 14 residues. Trimming shortened V by 11 bases and J by 1 base, and 18 bases separated the two germline ends. The CDR3: CASNPILGSYEQYF. In DNA, the CDR3 is TGTGCCTCGAACCCAATTCTTGGATCCTACGAGCAGTACTTC.

The CDR3 sequence: CAAAGTPYGELFF. DNA of the CDR3: TGCGCCGCAGCAGGCACACCGTACGGGGAGCTGTTTTTT. The chain recombines TRBV10-1 with TRBJ2-2; D is undetermined. Germline CDR1 is WNHNN and CDR2 is SYGVQD (reference sequence). Trimming took off 11 bases at V and 7 bases at J, with 17 bases between the two ends. This CDR3 contains 13 residues.

A remark on this clone: Other DNA sequences in this sample translate to the same CDR3. The chain carries TRBV5-1 and TRBJ1-1, with a tentative D call TRBD1 (5 bases). This CDR3 has 13 amino acids. CDR1 SGHRS and CDR2 YFSETQ come from the germline V gene. Between the trimmed V and J ends, which lost 2 bases and 4 bases, there was a span of 9 bases. The CDR3 is CASSLSGGTEAFF. CDR3 sequence (DNA): TGCGCCAGCAGCTTATCGGGGGGCACTGAAGCTTTCTTT.

The chain combines TRBV27 with TRBJ2-7; the match to TRBD1 covers 8 bases. Germline V gene lookup returns CDR1 MNHEY and CDR2 SMNVEV (reference sequence). V lost 5 bases, J lost 6 bases, and 9 bases stayed unmatched. This CDR3 has 14 residues. CDR3 in DNA: TGTGCCAGCAGTCCGGGGACAGGAGTACGCGAGCAGTACTTC. It yields the protein CASSPGTGVREQYF.

The rearrangement uses TRBV4-3 and TRBJ2-7; tentatively, D is TRBD1 (5 bases). V lost 1 base to trimming and J lost 0 bases, with 7 bases between them. The CDR3 is 14 residues long. Germline values: CDR1 LGHNA, CDR2 YSLEER. The CDR3 reads CASSQGQPSYEQYF. The CDR3 bases are TGCGCCAGCAGCCAAGGACAGCCCTCCTACGAGCAGTACTTC.

The V and J genes are TRBV9 and TRBJ2-1, with 16 bases aligning to TRBD2. V trimming: 4 bases; J trimming: 7 bases; junction bases outside the gene matches: 5. Germline assignment: CDR1 SGDLS and CDR2 YYNGEE. The CDR3 is made up of 16 amino acids. CDR3 region: CASSTWGLAGGNEQFF. CDR3 nucleotide sequence: TGTGCCAGCAGCACCTGGGGACTAGCGGGAGGGAATGAGCAGTTCTTC.

The V gene is TRBV5-1, the J gene TRBJ2-1, with 15 bases aligning to TRBD2. With V trimmed by 0 bases and J by 8 bases, 3 bases remained unmatched. This CDR3 comprises 16 residues. CDR1 is SGHRS, CDR2 YFSETQ, per germline. CDR3: CASSLGTSGRADEQFF. The CDR3 region has the DNA TGCGCCAGCAGCTTGGGGACTAGCGGGAGGGCCGATGAGCAGTTCTTC.

This chain connects TRBV2 to TRBJ2-7, with no clear D. The V end was cut by 7 bases, the J end by 0 bases, with 7 bases between. The CDR3 loop spans 12 amino acids. Germline-derived CDR1 and CDR2 are SNHLY and FYNNEI. The CDR3 DNA reads as TGTGCCAGCACTCCAGGCTCCTACGAGCAGTACTTC. Its protein product is CASTPGSYEQYF.

The chain carries TRBV2 and TRBJ2-7; D is possibly TRBD1 (6 bases). CDR3 length equals 14 residues. V shed 8 bases and J shed 5 bases, with 19 bases lying between them. Per the germline V gene, CDR1 is SNHLY and CDR2 is FYNNEI. CDR3 in amino acids: CASVSRQALNEQYF. CDR3 nucleotide sequence: TGTGCCAGCGTTAGCCGACAGGCCCTGAACGAGCAGTACTTC.

This chain connects TRBV27 to TRBJ2-7, with TRBD1 matching 10 bases. CDR3 length: 17 amino acids. CDR1 and CDR2 (germline): MNHEY, SMNVEV (reference sequence). The junction had 15 bases not matched to a gene; V was cut back by 2 bases and J by 8 bases. The CDR3 is CASSLRAVGTGVTKQYF. CDR3 sequence (DNA): TGTGCCAGCAGTTTACGAGCCGTGGGGACAGGGGTAACAAAGCAGTACTTC.

The chain joins TRBV6-1 to TRBJ1-1, with D perhaps TRBD1 (5 bases). The CDR3 is 16 residues long. With 0 bases removed from V and 6 bases from J, the gap between germline ends came to 17 bases. In germline, CDR1 is MNHNS, CDR2 SASEGT. The CDR3 DNA reads TGTGCCAGCAGTGAAGCGTGGGACGGGGATAGCGCTGAAGCTTTCTTT. It yields the protein CASSEAWDGDSAEAFF.

The chain is built from TRBV6-6 and TRBJ1-2; D possibly corresponds to TRBD1 (6 bases). The CDR3 has 14 amino acids. The germline V gene encodes CDR1 MNHNY and CDR2 SVGAGI (reference sequence). The V gene lost 6 bases and the J gene lost 6 bases, with 17 bases spanning the gap. CDR3 DNA: TGTGCCAGCAGACTGACAGGAGATTTTGATGGCTACACCTTC. It yields the protein CASRLTGDFDGYTF.

The chain employs TRBV5-1 and TRBJ2-7, with D tentatively TRBD1 (6 bases). The V and J ends lost 0 bases and 2 bases respectively, with 12 bases between them. The CDR3 has 15 residues. CDR1 is SGHRS, CDR2 YFSETQ, per germline. The CDR3 nucleotides read TGCGCCAGCAGCTTGGCCCGGGACAAGACCTACGAGCAGTACTTC. Its translation is CASSLARDKTYEQYF.

J is TRBJ2-3 and V is TRBV9, with TRBD2 identical over 9 bases. V was pared by 4 bases and J by 5 bases, with 8 bases of the junction left unmatched. In germline, CDR1 is SGDLS, CDR2 YYNGEE. The CDR3 consists of 15 residues. The CDR3 region has the DNA TGTGCCAGCAGCCCTTACCGGACTAGCGAAGATACGCAGTATTTT. Amino acids: CASSPYRTSEDTQYF.

In nucleotides, the CDR3 is TGTGCCAGTAGTATAACCGACAGTTTTGGGGAGACCCAGTACTTC. This codes for CASSITDSFGETQYF. The gene calls are TRBV19 and TRBJ2-5, with D maybe TRBD1 (5 bases). The CDR3 has 15 residues. CDR1 is LNHDA and CDR2 is SQIVND in the germline V gene (reference sequence). Trimming removed 2 bases at V and 5 bases at J, with 15 bases between.

The chain combines TRBV5-6 with TRBJ1-2; D not resolved. CDR1 is SGHDT, CDR2 YYEEEE, per germline. This CDR3 contains 16 residues. V was pared by 0 bases and J by 2 bases, with 14 bases between. This chain's CDR3 is CASSLDSPTLNYGYTF. In DNA, the CDR3 is TGTGCCAGCAGCTTGGACAGTCCGACCCTGAACTATGGCTACACCTTC.

The V call is TRBV5-8, the J call TRBJ2-4; maybe TRBD1 (5 bases). The CDR3 is made up of 16 amino acids. V lost 2 bases, J lost 2 bases, and 14 bases lay in between. Germline V CDR1 and CDR2: SGHTS, YDEGEE. The CDR3 nucleotides read TGTGCCAGCAGCTTAAAACCAAGACAGTCCAAAAACATTCAGTACTTC. It translates to CASSLKPRQSKNIQYF.